A selection of T cell receptor beta chains follows, all from one sample in a study of response to subunit inactivated influenza vaccine. One entry per CDR3 protein results from TCRdb running MiXCR on the RT-PCR reads. The repertoire includes over 750,000 distinct CDR3 sequences, 21% of them detected once, and about a tenth sits in the top ten. The source material was PBMCs from blood, sampled around 5 days after vaccination. Source of these receptors: a man aged 45-60 years who received an inactivated influenza vaccine. Each CDR3 is given with its conserved first and last residue. The D gene is left open where the match is weak. Clone size is shown for a subset of rows, as once, few, many or a class of expanded clone.

d_call,clone_size,j_call,v_call,cdr3_aa,cdr3_nt
TRBD1,.,TRBJ1-6,TRBV12-3/TRBV12-4,CASSERTGLWTPLHF,TGTGCCAGCAGCGAAAGGACAGGGCTTTGGACACCCCTCCACTTT
.,few,TRBJ1-1,TRBV4-2,CASSHGQGIMNTEAFF,TGTGCCAGCAGCCATGGGCAGGGTATTATGAACACTGAAGCTTTCTTT
.,few,TRBJ2-7,TRBV6-2/TRBV6-3,CASSYSISAYEQYF,TGTGCCAGCAGTTACTCGATTTCTGCCTACGAGCAGTACTTC
TRBD2,few,TRBJ2-1,TRBV5-1,CASSLTSGRALESYNEQFF,TGCGCCAGCAGCTTGACTAGCGGGAGGGCCTTAGAATCCTACAATGAGCAGTTCTTC
.,few,TRBJ1-5,TRBV6-5,CASSYSKFGSHSNQPQHF,TGTGCCAGCAGTTACTCGAAGTTCGGCAGTCATAGCAATCAGCCCCAGCATTTT
TRBD2,many,TRBJ2-2,TRBV5-1,CASSLTSGRTGELFF,TGCGCCAGCAGCTTGACTAGCGGGAGGACCGGGGAGCTGTTTTTT
.,few,TRBJ2-7,TRBV29-1,CSVEVGDSQYF,TGCAGCGTTGAAGTAGGGGACTCGCAGTACTTC
.,.,TRBJ1-6,TRBV12-3/TRBV12-4,CASSRTIRDSPLHF,TGTGCCAGCAGTAGAACTATCAGGGATTCACCCCTCCACTTT
TRBD2,few,TRBJ2-7,TRBV20-1,CSARDWGGSYEQYF,TGCAGTGCTAGAGATTGGGGGGGCTCCTACGAGCAGTACTTC
.,few,TRBJ1-5,TRBV24-1,CATSEPTGSGQPQHF,TGTGCCACCAGTGAGCCTACAGGGTCAGGGCAGCCCCAGCATTTT
.,few,TRBJ1-1,TRBV4-1,CASSQEGFTEAFF,TGCGCCAGCAGCCAAGAGGGGTTCACTGAAGCTTTCTTT
.,few,TRBJ2-2,TRBV6-5,CASSYRQGTTGELFF,TGTGCCAGCAGTTACCGGCAGGGTACCACCGGGGAGCTGTTTTTT
.,.,TRBJ1-6,TRBV20-1,CSARDGPINSPLHF,TGCAGTGCTAGAGATGGACCCATAAATTCACCCCTCCACTTT
TRBD1,few,TRBJ2-3,TRBV24-1,CATSGTGEDTQYF,TGTGCCACCAGTGGGACAGGGGAAGATACGCAGTATTTT
TRBD1,many,TRBJ2-2,TRBV14,CASSTNRGQNTGELFF,TGTGCCAGCAGCACCAACAGGGGTCAGAACACCGGGGAGCTGTTTTTT
TRBD1,.,TRBJ2-1,TRBV10-3,CAMMGQGNNEQFF,TGTGCCATGATGGGACAGGGGAACAATGAGCAGTTCTTC
TRBD2,.,TRBJ2-1,TRBV25-1,CASSDRLAGGAEQFF,TGTGCCAGCAGTGATAGGCTAGCGGGAGGGGCTGAGCAGTTCTTC
TRBD1,few,TRBJ2-2,TRBV7-2,CASSAGDRVRITGELFF,TGTGCCAGCAGCGCCGGGGACAGGGTACGAATCACCGGGGAGCTGTTTTTT
TRBD1,.,TRBJ1-3,TRBV5-6,CASSGGTDGNTIYF,TGTGCCAGCAGCGGAGGGACAGACGGAAACACCATATATTTT
.,few,TRBJ2-1,TRBV10-3,CAISGLGGGRGNEQFF,TGTGCCATCAGTGGGCTGGGCGGAGGGAGAGGCAATGAGCAGTTCTTC
.,few,TRBJ1-1,TRBV7-9,CASSPRLGPEAFF,TGTGCCAGCAGCCCTCGGTTAGGCCCTGAAGCTTTCTTT
.,.,TRBJ2-3,TRBV6-5,CASSYDGTPDTQYF,TGTGCCAGCAGTTACGACGGGACACCAGATACGCAGTATTTT
.,few,TRBJ2-3,TRBV24-1,CATSDPGWGVSSTDTQYF,TGTGCCACCAGTGACCCCGGGTGGGGAGTAAGTAGCACAGATACGCAGTATTTT
.,few,TRBJ2-3,TRBV28,CASRGPSRGDTQYF,TGTGCCAGCAGAGGCCCCAGTAGGGGAGATACGCAGTATTTT
TRBD1,.,TRBJ1-6,TRBV2,CASRAPGQGAYSPLHF,TGTGCCAGCAGGGCTCCGGGACAGGGGGCTTATTCACCCCTCCACTTT
.,few,TRBJ2-3,TRBV27,CASRYGYASTDTQYF,TGTGCCAGCAGATATGGGTATGCTAGCACAGATACGCAGTATTTT
TRBD2,.,TRBJ2-1,TRBV4-1,CASSQASGVVWNEQFF,TGCGCCAGCAGCCAGGCTAGCGGGGTGGTTTGGAATGAGCAGTTCTTC
.,.,TRBJ2-6,TRBV7-8,CASSLATLSGANVLTF,TGTGCCAGCAGCTTAGCGACTCTATCTGGGGCCAACGTCCTGACTTTC
.,few,TRBJ2-1,TRBV5-1,CASSLSRANYNEQFF,TGCGCCAGCAGCTTGTCTAGAGCTAATTACAATGAGCAGTTCTTC
TRBD1,few,TRBJ2-1,TRBV9,CASSVDVPDGTGVPYNEQFF,TGTGCCAGCAGCGTAGATGTTCCGGACGGGACAGGGGTCCCCTACAATGAGCAGTTCTTC
.,few,TRBJ1-2,TRBV5-5,CASMVGLANYGYTF,TGTGCCAGCATGGTCGGGCTAGCTAACTATGGCTACACCTTC
.,.,TRBJ2-7,TRBV5-1,CASSPEGRQYEQYF,TGCGCCAGCAGCCCGGAGGGCAGGCAGTACGAGCAGTACTTC